This is a list of T cell receptor beta chains from one sample in a study of identical twins' blood T cells. One entry per CDR3 protein, called by TCRdb with MiXCR from the 5' RACE reads. The sample lists 300,000 to 450,000 distinct CDR3 sequences, roughly 28% occurring once. The sample was PBMCs. The receptors stem from a woman between 18 and 50 years old in good health. The CDR3 runs from the conserved cysteine through the conserved F or W. D genes are given only for firm matches. The listing skips clone size in some rows; elsewhere it reads once, few, many or a size class.

>.|TRBJ2-7|13|TRBV27|.
TGTGCCAGCAGTTTGAAAGGAGATTACGAGCAGTACTTC
CASSLKGDYEQYF
>.|TRBJ1-1|13|TRBV5-1|.
TGCGCCAGCAGCTTGACGACCTCACGAGAAGCTTTCTTT
CASSLTTSREAFF
>.|TRBJ1-5|14|TRBV19|.
TGTGCCAGTAGTATTCCAGGCCCCAATCAGCCCCAGCATTTT
CASSIPGPNQPQHF
>TRBD1|TRBJ2-2|15|TRBV27|.
TGTGCCAGCAAACAGGACAGGGTCAACACCGGGGAGCTGTTTTTT
CASKQDRVNTGELFF
>.|TRBJ1-1|16|TRBV15|few
TGTGCCACCAGCAGAGAATATGGACGTCTGAACACTGAAGCTTTCTTT
CATSREYGRLNTEAFF
>TRBD1|TRBJ1-2|14|TRBV6-1|few
TGTGCCAGCAGTGAAGCGACAGGGATCTATGGCTACACCTTC
CASSEATGIYGYTF
>.|TRBJ2-3|15|TRBV19|.
TGTGCCAGTAGTATATCGGCCGGGAGAAGGGATACGCAGTATTTT
CASSISAGRRDTQYF
>TRBD2|TRBJ2-3|14|TRBV20-1|.
TGCAGTGCTAGGAGGGCTAGCGGGAGCGATACGCAGTATTTT
CSARRASGSDTQYF
>TRBD1|TRBJ1-4|16|TRBV20-1|.
TGCAGTGCTAGAGACCTGAAGACAGGGGGGTTTGAAAAACTGTTTTTT
CSARDLKTGGFEKLFF
>.|TRBJ2-6|17|TRBV4-3|.
TGCGCCAGCAGCCAAGATCGGGGTAGGGGGGAGGCCAACGTCCTGACTTTC
CASSQDRGRGEANVLTF
>.|TRBJ1-2|14|TRBV29-1|many
TGCAGCGTTGAAAAGAGTACAGGCAATAACGGCTACACCTTC
CSVEKSTGNNGYTF
>TRBD2|TRBJ2-1|16|TRBV20-1|.
TGCAGTGCTACCCGATTAGCGGGGGGGACGCTTAATGAGCAGTTCTTC
CSATRLAGGTLNEQFF
>.|TRBJ1-5|12|TRBV2|many
TGTGCCAGCAGTGCGGACTATCAGCCCCAGCATTTT
CASSADYQPQHF
>.|TRBJ1-1|11|TRBV7-2|.
TGTGCCAGCAGCCCTCAGATTGAAGCTTTCTTT
CASSPQIEAFF
>.|TRBJ1-1|14|TRBV29-1|.
TGCAGCGTGGCGCGGGCAGATAAGGTCAGAGAAGCTTTCTTT
CSVARADKVREAFF
>TRBD2|TRBJ2-7|13|TRBV10-3|many
TGTGCCATCAACCTAGCGGGAGGGCCGGTGCAGTACTTC
CAINLAGGPVQYF
>.|TRBJ2-3|12|TRBV10-3|few
TGTGCCATCAGTGAGTCGACAGATACGCAGTATTTT
CAISESTDTQYF
>.|TRBJ2-7|13|TRBV20-1|.
TGCAGTGCTCAGACTACAATCTCCTACGAGCAGTACTTC
CSAQTTISYEQYF
>.|TRBJ2-7|13|TRBV5-1|few
TGCGCCAGCATGGCGTCAGAATCTTCCGAGCAGTACTTC
CASMASESSEQYF